This T cell receptor beta chain was sequenced for a study of cytotoxic CD8 clonotypes in ibrutinib-treated CLL. Across the study: Enrolment comprised under twelve relapsed/refractory and 15 treatment-naive patients; fewer than 18 were IGHV unmutated.

Profiled with immunoSEQ multiplex PCR; TCRdb holds only in-frame clones, not every one. The sample includes some 350,000 clones, over 60% of them seen just once. Note on this clone: Different DNA sequences within this sample yield the same CDR3.

The CDR3 spans 15 residues. From germline, CDR1 is LNHNV and CDR2 YYDKDF (reference sequence). After removal of 0 bases from V and 5 bases from J, the junction contained 3 bases not matched to a gene. This receptor was identified in a human donor with chronic lymphocytic leukemia. Sequencing used PBMCs, obtained after 36 months of ibrutinib treatment. J is TRBJ1-1 and V is TRBV15, with 10 bases fitting TRBD1. CDR3 sequence: CATSRDRTGGTEAFF. As DNA, the CDR3 is TGTGCCACCAGCAGAGACCGGACAGGGGGGACTGAAGCTTTCTTT. The variable domain in full, with the rest retrieved from reference TRBV15 and TRBJ1-1, is DAMVIQNPRYQVTQFGKPVTLSCSQTLNHNVMYWYQQKSSQAPKLLFHYYDKDFNNEADTPDNFQSRRPNTSFCFLDIRSPGLGDTAMYLCATSRDRTGGTEAFFGQGTRLTVV.